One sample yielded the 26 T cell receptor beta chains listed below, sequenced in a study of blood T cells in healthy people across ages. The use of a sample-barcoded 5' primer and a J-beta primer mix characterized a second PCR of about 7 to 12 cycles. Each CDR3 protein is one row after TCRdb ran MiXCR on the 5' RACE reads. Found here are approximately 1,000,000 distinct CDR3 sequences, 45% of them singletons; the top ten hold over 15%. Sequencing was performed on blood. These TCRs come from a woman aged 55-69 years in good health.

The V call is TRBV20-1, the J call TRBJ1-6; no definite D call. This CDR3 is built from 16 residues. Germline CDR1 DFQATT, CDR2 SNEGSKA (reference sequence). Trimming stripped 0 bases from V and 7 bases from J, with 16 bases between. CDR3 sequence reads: CSARDGGPVLNSPLHF. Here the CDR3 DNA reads TGCAGTGCTAGAGATGGAGGGCCAGTGTTGAATTCACCCCTCCACTTT.

In nucleotides, the CDR3 is TGTGCCGGGACGGACTCGAACAATGAGCAGTTCTTC. Translated: CAGTDSNNEQFF. The chain has TRBV30 and TRBJ2-1; D might be TRBD1 or TRBD2, each matching 5 bases. The CDR3 runs to 12 residues. The germline V and J ends were trimmed by 8 bases and 5 bases, with 13 bases remaining between them. Germline CDR1 is GTSNPN and CDR2 is SVGIG (reference sequence). The entire variable domain, with the rest obtained from reference TRBV30 and TRBJ2-1, is as follows: SQTIHQWPATLVQPVGSPLSLECTVEGTSNPNLYWYRQAAGRGLQLLFYSVGIGQISSEVPQNLSASRPQDRQFILSSKKLLLSDSGFYLCAGTDSNNEQFFGPGTRLTVL.

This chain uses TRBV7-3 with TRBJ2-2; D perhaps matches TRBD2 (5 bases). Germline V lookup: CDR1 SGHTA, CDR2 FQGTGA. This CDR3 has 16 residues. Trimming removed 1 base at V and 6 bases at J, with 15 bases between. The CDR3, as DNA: TGTGCCAGCAGCTTAATGGCAGCGGTAACGTCCGGGGAGCTGTTTTTT. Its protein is CASSLMAAVTSGELFF.

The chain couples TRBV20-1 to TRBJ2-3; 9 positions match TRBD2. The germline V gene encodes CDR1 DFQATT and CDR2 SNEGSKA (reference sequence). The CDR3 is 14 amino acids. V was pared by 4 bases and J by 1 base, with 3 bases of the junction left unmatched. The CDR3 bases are TGCAGTGCTATAGCGGGAGCCGGCACAGATACGCAGTATTTT. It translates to CSAIAGAGTDTQYF.

The CDR3 coding sequence is TGTGCCTGGAGTGTACAAAGGGAGACCCAGTACTTC. Its translation is CAWSVQRETQYF. This rearrangement joins TRBV30 to TRBJ2-5; D is uncertain. This CDR3 has 12 amino acids. The V end was cut by 0 bases, the J end by 5 bases, with 7 bases between. Germline-derived CDR1 and CDR2 are GTSNPN and SVGIG (reference sequence).

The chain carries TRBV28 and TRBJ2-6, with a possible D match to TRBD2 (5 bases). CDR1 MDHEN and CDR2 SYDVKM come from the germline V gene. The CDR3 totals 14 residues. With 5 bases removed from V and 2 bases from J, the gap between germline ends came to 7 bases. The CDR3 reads CASSGRTGANVLTF. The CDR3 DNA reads TGTGCCAGCAGTGGGAGAACTGGGGCCAACGTCCTGACTTTC. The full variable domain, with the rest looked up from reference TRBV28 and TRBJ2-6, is DVKVTQSSRYLVKRTGEKVFLECVQDMDHENMFWYRQDPGLGLRLIYFSYDVKMKEKGDIPEGYSVSREKKERFSLILESASTNQTSMYLCASSGRTGANVLTFGAGSRLTVL.

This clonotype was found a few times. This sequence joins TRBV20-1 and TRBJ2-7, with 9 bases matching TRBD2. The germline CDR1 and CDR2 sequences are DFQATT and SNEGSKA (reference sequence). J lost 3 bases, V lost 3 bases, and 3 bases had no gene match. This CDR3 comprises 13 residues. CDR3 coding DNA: TGCAGTGCTAGCCGACTAGCGGTCTACGAGCAGTACTTC. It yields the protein CSASRLAVYEQYF.

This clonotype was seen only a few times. The CDR3 DNA follows: TGCAGTGCTAAAGTCATAGGGGGCGGGAAGAATGAGCAGTACTTC. Amino acids: CSAKVIGGGKNEQYF. This rearrangement joins TRBV20-1 to TRBJ2-5, with a weak D call TRBD1 (7 bases). Germline values: CDR1 DFQATT, CDR2 SNEGSKA (reference sequence). Trimming cost V 4 bases and J 11 bases, with 26 bases left between them. The CDR3 has 15 amino acids.

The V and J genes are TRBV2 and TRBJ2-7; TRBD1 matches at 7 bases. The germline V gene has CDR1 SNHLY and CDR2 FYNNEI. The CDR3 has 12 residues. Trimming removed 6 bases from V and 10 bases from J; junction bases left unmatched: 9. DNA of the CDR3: TGTGCCAGCAGGTTAAGACAGGGTGACCAGTACTTC. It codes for CASRLRQGDQYF.

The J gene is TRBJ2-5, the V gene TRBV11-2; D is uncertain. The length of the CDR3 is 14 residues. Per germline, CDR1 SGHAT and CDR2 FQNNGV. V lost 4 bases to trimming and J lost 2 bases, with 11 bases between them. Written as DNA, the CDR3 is TGTGCCAGCAGCTCCGGTTCCCAACAAGAGACCCAGTACTTC. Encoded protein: CASSSGSQQETQYF. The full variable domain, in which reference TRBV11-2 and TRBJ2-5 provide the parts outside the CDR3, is EAGVAQSPRYKIIEKRQSVAFWCNPISGHATLYWYQQILGQGPKLLIQFQNNGVVDDSQLPKDRFSAERLKGVDSTLKIQPAKLEDSAVYLCASSSGSQQETQYFGPGTRLLVL.

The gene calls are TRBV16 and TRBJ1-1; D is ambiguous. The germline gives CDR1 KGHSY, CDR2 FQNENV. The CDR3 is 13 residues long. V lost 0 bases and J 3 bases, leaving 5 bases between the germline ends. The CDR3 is CASSQSLDTEAFF. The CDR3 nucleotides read TGTGCCAGCAGCCAATCCTTGGACACTGAAGCTTTCTTT.

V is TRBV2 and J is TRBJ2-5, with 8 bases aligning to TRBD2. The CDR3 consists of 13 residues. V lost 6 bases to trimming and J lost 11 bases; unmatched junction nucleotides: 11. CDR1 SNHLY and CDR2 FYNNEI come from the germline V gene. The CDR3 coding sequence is TGTGCCAGCAGAACGAGCGGGAGTTGGGAGCAGTACTTC. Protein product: CASRTSGSWEQYF.

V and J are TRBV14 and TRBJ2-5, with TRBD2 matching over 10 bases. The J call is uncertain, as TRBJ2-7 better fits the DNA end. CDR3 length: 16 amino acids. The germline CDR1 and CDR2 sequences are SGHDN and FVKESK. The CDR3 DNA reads TGTGCCAGCAGCCAAGATCTTCTAGCGGGGGCCTACGAGCAGTACTTC. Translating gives CASSQDLLAGAYEQYF.

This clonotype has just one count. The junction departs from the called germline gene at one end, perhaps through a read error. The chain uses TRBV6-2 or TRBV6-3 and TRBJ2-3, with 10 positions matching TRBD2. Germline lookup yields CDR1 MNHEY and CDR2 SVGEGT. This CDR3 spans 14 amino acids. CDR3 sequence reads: CASRSLAGADSQYF. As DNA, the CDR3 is TGTGCCAGCAGGTCGCTAGCGGGGGCAGATTCGCAGTATTTT.

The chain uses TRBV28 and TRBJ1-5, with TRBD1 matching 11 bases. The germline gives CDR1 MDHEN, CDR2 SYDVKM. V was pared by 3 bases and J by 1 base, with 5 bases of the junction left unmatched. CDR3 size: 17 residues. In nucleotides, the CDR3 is TGTGCCAGCAGTTTTGGGACAGGGGGGGGGAGCAATCAGCCCCAGCATTTT. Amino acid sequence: CASSFGTGGGSNQPQHF.

The CDR3: CASSPPGGRRNEQFF. The CDR3 region has the DNA TGTGCCAGCAGCCCGCCGGGAGGGCGAAGGAATGAGCAGTTCTTC. The rearrangement uses TRBV7-3 and TRBJ2-1; 8 positions match TRBD2. V lost 5 bases to trimming and J lost 7 bases; unmatched junction nucleotides: 10. Looked up from germline, CDR1 is SGHTA and CDR2 is FQGTGA. The CDR3 covers 15 residues. The full variable domain, with the rest looked up from reference TRBV7-3 and TRBJ2-1, is GAGVSQTPSNKVTEKGKYVELRCDPISGHTALYWYRQSLGQGPEFLIYFQGTGAADDSGLPNDRFFAVRPEGSVSTLKIQRTERGDSAVYLCASSPPGGRRNEQFFGPGTRLTVL.

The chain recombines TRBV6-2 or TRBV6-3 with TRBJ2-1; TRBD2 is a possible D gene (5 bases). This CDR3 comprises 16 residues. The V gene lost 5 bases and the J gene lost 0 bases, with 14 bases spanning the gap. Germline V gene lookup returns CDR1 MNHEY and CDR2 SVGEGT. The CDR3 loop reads CASSVGWSGSYNEQFF. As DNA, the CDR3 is TGTGCCAGCAGTGTCGGGTGGAGCGGCTCCTACAATGAGCAGTTCTTC.

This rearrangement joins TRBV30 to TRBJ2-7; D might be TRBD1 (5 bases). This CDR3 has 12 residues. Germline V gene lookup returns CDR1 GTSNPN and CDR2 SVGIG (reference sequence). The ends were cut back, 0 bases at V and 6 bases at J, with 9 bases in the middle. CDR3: CAWSVTGREQYF. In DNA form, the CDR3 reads TGTGCCTGGAGTGTTACAGGCCGCGAGCAGTACTTC.

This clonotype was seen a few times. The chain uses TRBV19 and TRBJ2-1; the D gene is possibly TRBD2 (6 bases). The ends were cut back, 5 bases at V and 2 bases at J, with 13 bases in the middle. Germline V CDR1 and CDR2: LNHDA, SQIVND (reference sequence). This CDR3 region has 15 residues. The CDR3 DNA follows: TGTGCCAGTAGTGAACCGGGACTGACCTACAATGAGCAGTTCTTC. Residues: CASSEPGLTYNEQFF.

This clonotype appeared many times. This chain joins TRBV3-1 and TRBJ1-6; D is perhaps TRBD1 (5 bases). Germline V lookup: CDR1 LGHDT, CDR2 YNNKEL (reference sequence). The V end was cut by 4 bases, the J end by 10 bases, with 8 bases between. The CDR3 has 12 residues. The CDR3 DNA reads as TGTGCCAGCAGCCGGGACCGCTCACCCCTCCACTTT. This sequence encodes CASSRDRSPLHF.

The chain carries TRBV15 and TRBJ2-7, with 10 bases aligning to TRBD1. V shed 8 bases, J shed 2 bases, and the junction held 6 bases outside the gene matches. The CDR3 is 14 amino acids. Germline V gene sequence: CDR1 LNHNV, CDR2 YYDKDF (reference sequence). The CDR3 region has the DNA TGTGCCACCGCGAGGGACAGGGGCCCCTACGAGCAGTACTTC. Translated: CATARDRGPYEQYF.

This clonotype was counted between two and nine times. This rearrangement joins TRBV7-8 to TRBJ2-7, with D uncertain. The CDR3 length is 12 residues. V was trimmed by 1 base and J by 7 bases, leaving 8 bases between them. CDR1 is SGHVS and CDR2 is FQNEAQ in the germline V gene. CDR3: CASSLVRIEQYF. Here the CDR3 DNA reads TGTGCCAGCAGCTTAGTACGGATAGAGCAGTACTTC.

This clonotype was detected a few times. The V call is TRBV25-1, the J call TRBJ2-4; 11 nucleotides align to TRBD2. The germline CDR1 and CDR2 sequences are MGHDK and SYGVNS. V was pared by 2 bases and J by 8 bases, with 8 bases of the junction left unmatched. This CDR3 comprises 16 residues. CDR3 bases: TGTGCCAGCAGTGAAAGCCGGGGACTAGCGGCGGACATTCAGTACTTC. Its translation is CASSESRGLAADIQYF.

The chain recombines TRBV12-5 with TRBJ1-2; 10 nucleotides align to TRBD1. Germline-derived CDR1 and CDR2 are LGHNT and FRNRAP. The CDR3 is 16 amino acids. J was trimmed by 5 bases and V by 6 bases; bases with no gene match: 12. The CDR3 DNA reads TGTGCTAGTGGAATCCCCGGGACAGGGGATCGTTATGGCTACACCTTC. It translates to CASGIPGTGDRYGYTF. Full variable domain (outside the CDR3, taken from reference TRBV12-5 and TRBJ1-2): DARVTQTPRHKVTEMGQEVTMRCQPILGHNTVFWYRQTMMQGLELLAYFRNRAPLDDSGMPKDRFSAEMPDATLATLKIQPSEPRDSAVYFCASGIPGTGDRYGYTFGSGTRLTVV.

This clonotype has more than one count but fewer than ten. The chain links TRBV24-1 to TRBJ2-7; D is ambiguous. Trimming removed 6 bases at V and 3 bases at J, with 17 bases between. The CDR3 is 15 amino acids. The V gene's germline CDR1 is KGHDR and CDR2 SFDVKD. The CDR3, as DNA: TGTGCCACCAGTACCGGGCTCCGGTTCGACTACGAGCAGTACTTC. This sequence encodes CATSTGLRFDYEQYF.

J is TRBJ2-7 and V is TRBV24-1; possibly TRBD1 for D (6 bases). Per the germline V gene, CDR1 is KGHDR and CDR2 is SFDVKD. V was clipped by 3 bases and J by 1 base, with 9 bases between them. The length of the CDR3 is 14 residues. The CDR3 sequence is CATSDNRESYEQYF. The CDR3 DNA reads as TGTGCCACCAGTGATAACAGGGAATCCTACGAGCAGTACTTC.